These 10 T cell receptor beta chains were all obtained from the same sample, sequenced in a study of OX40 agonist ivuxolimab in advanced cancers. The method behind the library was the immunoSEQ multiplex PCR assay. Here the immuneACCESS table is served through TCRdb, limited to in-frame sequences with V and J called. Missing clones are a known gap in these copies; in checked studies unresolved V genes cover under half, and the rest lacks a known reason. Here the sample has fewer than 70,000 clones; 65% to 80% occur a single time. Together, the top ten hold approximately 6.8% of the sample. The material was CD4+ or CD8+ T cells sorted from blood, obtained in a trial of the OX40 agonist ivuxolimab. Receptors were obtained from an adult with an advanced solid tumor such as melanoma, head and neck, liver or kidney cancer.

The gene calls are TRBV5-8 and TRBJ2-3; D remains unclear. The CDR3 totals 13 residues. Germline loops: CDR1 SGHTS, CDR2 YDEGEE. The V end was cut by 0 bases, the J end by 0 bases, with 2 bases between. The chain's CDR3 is CASSLASTDTQYF. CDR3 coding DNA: TGTGCCAGCAGCTTGGCTAGCACAGATACGCAGTATTTT.

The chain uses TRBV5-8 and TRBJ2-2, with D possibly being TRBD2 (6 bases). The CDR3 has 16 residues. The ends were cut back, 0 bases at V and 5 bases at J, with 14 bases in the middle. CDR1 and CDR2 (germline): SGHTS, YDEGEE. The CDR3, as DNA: TGTGCCAGCAGCTTGGAATCCTGGGCGGGGACCGGGGAGCTGTTTTTT. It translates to CASSLESWAGTGELFF.

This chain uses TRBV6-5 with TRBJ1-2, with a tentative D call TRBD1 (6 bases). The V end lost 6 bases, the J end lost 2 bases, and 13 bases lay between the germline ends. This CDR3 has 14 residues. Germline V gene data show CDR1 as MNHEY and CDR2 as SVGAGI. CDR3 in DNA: TGTGCCAGCAGCAGGGACATGACCAACTATGGCTACACCTTC. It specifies CASSRDMTNYGYTF.

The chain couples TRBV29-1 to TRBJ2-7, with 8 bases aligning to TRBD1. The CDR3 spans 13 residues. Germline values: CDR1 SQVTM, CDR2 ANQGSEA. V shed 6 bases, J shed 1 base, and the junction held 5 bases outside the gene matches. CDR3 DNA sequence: TGCAGCGTCTCTGGACAGGGATCCTACGAGCAGTACTTC. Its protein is CSVSGQGSYEQYF.

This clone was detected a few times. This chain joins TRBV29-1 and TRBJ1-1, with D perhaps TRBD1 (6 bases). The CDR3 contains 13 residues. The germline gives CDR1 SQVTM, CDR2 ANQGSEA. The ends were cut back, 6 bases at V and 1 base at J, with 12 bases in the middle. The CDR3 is CSVSQGGNTEAFF. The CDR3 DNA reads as TGCAGCGTCTCCCAAGGGGGGAACACTGAAGCTTTCTTT.

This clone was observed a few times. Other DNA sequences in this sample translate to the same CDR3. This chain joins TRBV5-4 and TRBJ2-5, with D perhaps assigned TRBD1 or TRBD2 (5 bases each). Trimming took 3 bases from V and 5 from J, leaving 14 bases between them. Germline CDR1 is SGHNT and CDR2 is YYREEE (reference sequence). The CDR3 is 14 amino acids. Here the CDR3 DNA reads TGTGCCAGCAGCTCACAGCGAGGGGAGGAGACCCAGTACTTC. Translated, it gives CASSSQRGEETQYF.

Here the CDR3 DNA reads TGCGCCAGCAGCTTGAGCAGGGTGGATGGCTACACCTTC. Amino acids: CASSLSRVDGYTF. This rearrangement joins TRBV5-1 to TRBJ1-2, with a weak D call TRBD1 (5 bases). The CDR3 runs 13 residues. Germline V gene sequence: CDR1 SGHRS, CDR2 YFSETQ. Trimming shortened V by 1 base and J by 6 bases, and 10 bases separated the two germline ends.

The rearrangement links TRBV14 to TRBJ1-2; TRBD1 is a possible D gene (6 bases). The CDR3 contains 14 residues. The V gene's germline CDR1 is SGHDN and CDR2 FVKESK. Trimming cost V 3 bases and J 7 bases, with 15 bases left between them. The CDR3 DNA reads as TGTGCCAGCAGCCAGCAAGCGGGGGCGGGTGGCTACACCTTC. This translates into CASSQQAGAGGYTF.

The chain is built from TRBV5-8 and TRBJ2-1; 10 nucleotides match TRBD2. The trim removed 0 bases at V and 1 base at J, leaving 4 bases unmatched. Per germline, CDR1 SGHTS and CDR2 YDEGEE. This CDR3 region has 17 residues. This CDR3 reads CASSLGTSGNSYNEQFF. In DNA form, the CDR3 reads TGTGCCAGCAGCTTGGGGACTAGCGGCAATTCCTACAATGAGCAGTTCTTC.

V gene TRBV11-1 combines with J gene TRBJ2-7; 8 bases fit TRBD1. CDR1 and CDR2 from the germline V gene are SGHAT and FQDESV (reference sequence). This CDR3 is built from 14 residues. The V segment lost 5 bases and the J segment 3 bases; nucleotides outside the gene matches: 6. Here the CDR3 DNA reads TGTGCCAGCAGCCCGAGGACAGGGCTCTACGAGCAGTACTTC. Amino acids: CASSPRTGLYEQYF.